These 18 T cell receptor beta chains were all obtained from the same sample, sequenced in a study of blood T cell repertoires in COVID-19. Here immunoSEQ multiplex PCR was the method, and the copy in TCRdb shows in-frame clones only, minus some. The table has fewer than 350,000 clones, about nine tenths seen once; the top ten hold under 7%. Specimen: peripheral blood. Receptor source: a woman aged 30 to 39 with COVID-19, enrolled during active disease.

This clone appeared once. V and J are TRBV5-1 and TRBJ2-3; TRBD2 agrees at 10 bases. The CDR3 is 14 residues long. CDR1 is SGHRS and CDR2 is YFSETQ in the germline V gene. With 3 bases clipped from V and 4 bases from J, the junction kept 2 bases outside the gene matches. The CDR3 nucleotides read TGCGCCAGCAGCTCAGCGGGAGGGCCAGATACGCAGTATTTT. Amino acid sequence: CASSSAGGPDTQYF.

V gene TRBV12-3 or TRBV12-4 combines with J gene TRBJ1-6, with D possibly matching TRBD1 (5 bases). CDR3 size: 11 residues. Trimming removed 5 bases from V and 18 bases from J, with 14 bases in between. The CDR3 bases are TGTGCCAGCAGTAACCGGGACTCGCCCCACTTT. Translation: CASSNRDSPHF.

As for this clone: Its ends do not fully match the called genes, so a read error is possible. Other DNA sequences within the sample encode an identical CDR3. The CDR3 region is CASSLAGANHHEQYF. In DNA form, the CDR3 reads TGCGCCAGCAGCTTAGCGGGAGCGAACCATCACGAGCAGTACTTC. This rearrangement joins TRBV7-2 to TRBJ2-7, with TRBD2 matching 9 bases. Germline CDR1 and CDR2: SGHTA and FQGNSA. The CDR3 is made up of 15 amino acids.

This chain connects TRBV13 to TRBJ1-1; D is undetermined. Between the trimmed V and J ends, which lost 0 bases and 10 bases, there was a span of 15 bases. From germline, CDR1 is PRHDT and CDR2 FYEKMQ (reference sequence). The CDR3 totals 14 residues. The CDR3, as DNA: TGTGCCAGCAGCTTAGGAATTTCGGGAACAGCAGCTTTCTTT. It specifies CASSLGISGTAAFF.

The chain couples TRBV25-1 to TRBJ2-1; the match to TRBD2 covers 15 bases. The V gene's germline CDR1 is MGHDK and CDR2 SYGVNS. The CDR3 extends over 17 amino acids. V gave up 2 bases and J gave up 7 bases; unmatched junction bases: 6. Written as DNA, the CDR3 is TGTGCCAGCAGTGAAATCTCCGGGACTAGCGGGAGGAATGAGCAGTTCTTC. Translated, it gives CASSEISGTSGRNEQFF.

As DNA, the CDR3 is TGTGCCAGTAGCGACTGGGGCGGACTAGCGGCGAACAATGAGCAGTTCTTC. Translation gives CASSDWGGLAANNEQFF. This rearrangement joins TRBV19 to TRBJ2-1; 10 bases agree with TRBD2. With 6 bases clipped from V and 5 bases from J, the junction kept 13 bases outside the gene matches. CDR1 and CDR2 (germline): LNHDA, SQIVND (reference sequence). The CDR3 totals 17 residues.

V usage is TRBV7-8 and J usage is TRBJ2-2, with 9 nucleotides matching TRBD2. V was clipped by 2 bases and J by 6 bases; unmatched bases: 7. Germline loops: CDR1 SGHVS, CDR2 FQNEAQ. This CDR3 has 16 amino acids. For the CDR3, the DNA is TGTGCCAGCAGCTTACTGACTAGCGGTTGGTCCGGGGAGCTGTTTTTT. As protein: CASSLLTSGWSGELFF.

The chain couples TRBV6-5 to TRBJ1-2; 8 bases line up with TRBD1. The CDR3 has 13 residues. Per the germline V gene, CDR1 is MNHEY and CDR2 is SVGAGI. The junction had 6 bases not matched to a gene; V was cut back by 10 bases and J by 2 bases. CDR3: CATSGGANYGYTF. DNA for the CDR3: TGTGCCACGTCAGGGGGCGCAAACTATGGCTACACCTTC.

The gene calls are TRBV7-6 and TRBJ2-6, with TRBD1 matching 8 bases. The germline V gene encodes CDR1 SGHVS and CDR2 FNYEAQ. The length of the CDR3 is 19 residues. Losses at the gene ends were 4 bases for V and 0 bases for J; bases not matched to a gene: 11. The CDR3 loop reads CASSSASGQANSGANVLTF. The CDR3 region has the DNA TGTGCCAGCAGCTCCGCCTCGGGACAGGCCAACTCTGGGGCCAACGTCCTGACTTTC. The whole variable domain, filled in from reference TRBV7-6 and TRBJ2-6, reads GAGVSQSPRYKVTKRGQDVALRCDPISGHVSLYWYRQALGQGPEFLTYFNYEAQQDKSGLPNDRFSAERPEGSISTLTIQRTEQRDSAMYRCASSSASGQANSGANVLTFGAGSRLTVL.

This chain uses TRBV5-1 with TRBJ1-1, with 11 nucleotides matching TRBD1. Germline values: CDR1 SGHRS, CDR2 YFSETQ. The length of the CDR3 is 13 residues. With V trimmed by 7 bases and J by 6 bases, 5 bases remained unmatched. The CDR3 sequence: CASRTGGFAEAFF. The CDR3 bases are TGCGCCAGCCGGACAGGGGGCTTCGCTGAAGCTTTCTTT.

This rearrangement joins TRBV5-5 to TRBJ1-1, with TRBD1 matching over 12 bases. The CDR3 extends over 16 amino acids. Germline V lookup: CDR1 SGHKS, CDR2 YYEKEE (reference sequence). V dropped 5 bases and J dropped 8; count of bases not matched to a gene: 13. CDR3 bases: TGTGCCAGCAGTTACACCCCGGGACAGGGGGCTACCGAAGCTTTCTTT. Protein: CASSYTPGQGATEAFF.

The rearrangement links TRBV5-1 to TRBJ1-6, with D tentatively TRBD1 (6 bases). The length of the CDR3 is 17 residues. V was trimmed by 0 bases and J by 6 bases, leaving 16 bases between them. Germline V gives CDR1 SGHRS, CDR2 YFSETQ. The CDR3 is CASSLVAGEISNSPLHF. The CDR3 bases are TGCGCCAGCAGCTTGGTGGCAGGGGAAATCTCTAATTCACCCCTCCACTTT.

This clone came up once. The V and J genes are TRBV29-1 and TRBJ1-1, with unresolved D. This CDR3 has 14 residues. The germline V gene encodes CDR1 SQVTM and CDR2 ANQGSEA. Between the trimmed V and J ends, which lost 2 bases and 4 bases, there was a span of 14 bases. CDR3 region: CSVEFPKTGTEAFF. The CDR3 bases are TGCAGCGTTGAATTCCCGAAAACGGGCACTGAAGCTTTCTTT.

The rearrangement links TRBV24-1 to TRBJ2-3, with D maybe TRBD2 (5 bases). Germline V gene data show CDR1 as KGHDR and CDR2 as SFDVKD. V was cut by 1 base and J by 0 bases, with 10 bases left in between. The length of the CDR3 is 16 residues. The CDR3 nucleotides read TGTGCCACCAGTGATTTTACTAGGGTTAGCACAGATACGCAGTATTTT. Residues: CATSDFTRVSTDTQYF.

The gene calls are TRBV29-1 and TRBJ1-1; D is possibly TRBD1 (6 bases). Germline V gene sequence: CDR1 SQVTM, CDR2 ANQGSEA. The ends were cut back, 7 bases at V and 7 bases at J, with 16 bases in the middle. The CDR3 is made up of 12 amino acids. CDR3 nucleotide sequence: TGCAGCGCCCGGGGGGCTGGGAGTGAAGCTTTCTTT. Encoded protein: CSARGAGSEAFF.

The genes are TRBV25-1 and TRBJ2-1; 9 positions match TRBD2. The CDR3 has 15 residues. The germline V gene encodes CDR1 MGHDK and CDR2 SYGVNS. V trimming: 6 bases; J trimming: 4 bases; junction bases outside the gene matches: 7. In DNA, the CDR3 is TGTGCCAGCAGGGCGAGCGGGAGGTGGTACAATGAGCAGTTCTTC. It specifies CASRASGRWYNEQFF. Using reference TRBV25-1 and TRBJ2-1 for the parts outside the CDR3, the full variable domain is EADIYQTPRYLVIGTGKKITLECSQTMGHDKMYWYQQDPGMELHLIHYSYGVNSTEKGDLSSESTVSRIRTEHFPLTLESARPSHTSQYLCASRASGRWYNEQFFGPGTRLTVL.

This chain links TRBV4-3 with TRBJ2-3, with D possibly TRBD1 on 5 matching bases. V lost 0 bases and J 7 bases, leaving 11 bases between the germline ends. This CDR3 comprises 14 residues. Germline CDR1 is LGHNA and CDR2 is YSLEER. The CDR3 region is CASSQDGARNTQYF. CDR3 coding DNA: TGCGCCAGCAGCCAAGATGGGGCGAGGAATACGCAGTATTTT.

This clone was seen more than once but under ten times. This sequence joins TRBV9 and TRBJ2-7; D is unresolved. This CDR3 has 15 residues. The V gene's germline CDR1 is SGDLS and CDR2 YYNGEE. Deletions cut 0 bases from V and 4 bases from J, with 14 bases between. In DNA, the CDR3 is TGTGCCAGCAGCGTAGCTTTATCGCCAGATTACGAGCAGTACTTC. It is translated as CASSVALSPDYEQYF.